This T cell receptor (beta chain) originates from a study of T cell responses to AZD1222 COVID-19 vaccine. Whole-study findings and limits: White British people made up most donors, females outnumbered males, and clonal diversity was possibly underestimated.

With regard to this clone: Its specificity is not known.

The table came from immunoSEQ multiplex PCR; TCRdb's copy has only in-frame clones and leaves some out. The sample carries 150,000 to 200,000 clones, about 92% recorded once. The CDR3 spans 16 residues. Trimming stripped 2 bases from V and 0 bases from J, with 14 bases between. Germline CDR1 SGHNT, CDR2 YYREEE (reference sequence). This sequence joins TRBV5-4 and TRBJ1-1, with a possible D match to TRBD1 (6 bases). The sequences come from peripheral blood, collected 28 days after the second AZD1222 dose. The TCR was taken from an adult who received the AZD1222 COVID-19 vaccine. CDR3 in amino acids: CASSFSRGTLNTEAFF. CDR3 DNA sequence: TGTGCCAGCAGCTTTAGCAGGGGCACTCTGAACACTGAAGCTTTCTTT. Based on the CDR3 plus reference TRBV5-4 and TRBJ1-1, the full variable domain is ETGVTQSPTHLIKTRGQQVTLRCSSQSGHNTVSWYQQALGQGPQFIFQYYREEENGRGNFPPRFSGLQFPNYSSELNVNALELDDSALYLCASSFSRGTLNTEAFFGQGTRLTVV.